The present T cell receptor (beta chain) was sequenced within a study of blood T cell repertoires in COVID-19. The CDR3 contains 16 residues. Losses at the gene ends were 4 bases for V and 2 bases for J; bases not matched to a gene: 8. Germline CDR1 is SGHKS and CDR2 is YYEKEE (reference sequence). Here immunoSEQ multiplex PCR was the method, and the copy in TCRdb shows in-frame clones only, minus some. The repertoire has 200,000 to 250,000 clones, over 75% of them found once; the top ten carry 3% to 4%. This TCR was recovered from a woman in her sixties who had recovered from COVID-19. The chain has TRBV5-5 and TRBJ2-1; 8 bases map to TRBD1. The specimen sequenced was PBMCs or T cells enriched from blood (not recorded which). CDR3 in amino acids: CASSNHWTGPYNEQFF. The CDR3 region has the DNA TGTGCCAGCAGCAACCACTGGACAGGGCCCTACAATGAGCAGTTCTTC.